Detailed here is one T cell receptor (beta chain). CDR1 is MNHNS, CDR2 SASEGT, per germline. This CDR3 is 16 amino acids long. After removal of 1 base from V and 2 bases from J, the junction contained 1 base not matched to a gene. This sample was included in a study of control samples from healthy donors and cancer patients. The method was immunoSEQ multiplex PCR; TCRdb's version includes in-frame clones alone and lacks a portion of them. The repertoire includes 100,000 to 150,000 clones, about 90% of them detected once, and roughly 1.9% sits in the top ten. This clonotype was sampled from a man aged 18 to 35 in good health. This sequence joins TRBV6-1 and TRBJ2-2, with 10 bases aligning to TRBD2. The sequenced sample consisted of blood. The chain's CDR3 is CASSEGTSGNTGELFF. The CDR3 DNA reads as TGTGCCAGCAGTGAAGGGACTAGCGGAAACACCGGGGAGCTGTTTTTT.